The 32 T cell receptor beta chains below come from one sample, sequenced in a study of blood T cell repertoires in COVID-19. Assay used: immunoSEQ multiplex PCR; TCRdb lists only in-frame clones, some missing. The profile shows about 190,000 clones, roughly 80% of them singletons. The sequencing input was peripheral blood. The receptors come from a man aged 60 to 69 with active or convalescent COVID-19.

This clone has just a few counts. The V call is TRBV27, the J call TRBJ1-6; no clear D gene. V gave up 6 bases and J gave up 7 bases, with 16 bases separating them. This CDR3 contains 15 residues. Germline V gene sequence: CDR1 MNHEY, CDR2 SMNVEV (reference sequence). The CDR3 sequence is CASRGSGRLNSPLHF. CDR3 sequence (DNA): TGTGCCAGCAGGGGAAGCGGGAGATTGAATTCACCCCTCCACTTT.

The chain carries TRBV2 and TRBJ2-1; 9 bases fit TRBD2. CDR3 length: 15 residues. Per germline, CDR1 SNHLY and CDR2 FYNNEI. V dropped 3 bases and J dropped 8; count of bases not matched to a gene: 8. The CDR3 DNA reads TGTGCCAGCAGTGACGGCGGGAGGGCTATATATGAGCAGTTCTTC. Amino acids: CASSDGGRAIYEQFF.

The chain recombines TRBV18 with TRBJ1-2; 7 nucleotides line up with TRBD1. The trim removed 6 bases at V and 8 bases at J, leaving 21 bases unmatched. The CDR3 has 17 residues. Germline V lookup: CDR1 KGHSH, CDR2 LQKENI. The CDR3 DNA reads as TGTGCCAGCTCCGACTCGTTGGAGGGGGCCGGGGTAAAAGGCTACACCTTC. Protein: CASSDSLEGAGVKGYTF.

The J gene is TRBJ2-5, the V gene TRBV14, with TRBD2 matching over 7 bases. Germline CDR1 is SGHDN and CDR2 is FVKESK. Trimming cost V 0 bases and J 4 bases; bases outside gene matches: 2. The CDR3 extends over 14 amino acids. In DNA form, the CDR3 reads TGTGCCAGCAGCCAAGATTGGGGGGGAGAGACCCAGTACTTC. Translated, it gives CASSQDWGGETQYF.

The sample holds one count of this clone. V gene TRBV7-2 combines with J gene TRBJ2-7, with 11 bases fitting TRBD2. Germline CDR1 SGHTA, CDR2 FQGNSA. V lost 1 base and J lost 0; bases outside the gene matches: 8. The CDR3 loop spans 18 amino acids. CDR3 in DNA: TGTGCCAGCAGCTTAGTTGGACTAGCGGGCGCAAACTCCTACGAGCAGTACTTC. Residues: CASSLVGLAGANSYEQYF.

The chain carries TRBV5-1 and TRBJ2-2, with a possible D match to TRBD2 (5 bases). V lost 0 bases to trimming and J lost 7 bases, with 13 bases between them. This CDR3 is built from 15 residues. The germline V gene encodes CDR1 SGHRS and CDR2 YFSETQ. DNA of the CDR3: TGCGCCAGCAGCTTGGGAGGGCAGGCCCTCGGGGAGCTGTTTTTT. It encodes CASSLGGQALGELFF.

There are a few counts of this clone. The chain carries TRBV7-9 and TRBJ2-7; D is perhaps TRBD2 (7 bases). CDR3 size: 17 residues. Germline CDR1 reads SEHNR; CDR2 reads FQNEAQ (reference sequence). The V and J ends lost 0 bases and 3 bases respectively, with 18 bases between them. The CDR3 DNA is TGTGCCAGCAGCTTAGCGGCTAGCGGAGGGGGGTACTACGAGCAGTACTTC. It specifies CASSLAASGGGYYEQYF. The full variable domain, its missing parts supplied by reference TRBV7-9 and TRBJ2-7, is DTGVSQNPRHKITKRGQNVTFRCDPISEHNRLYWYRQTLGQGPEFLTYFQNEAQLEKSRLLSDRFSAERPKGSFSTLEIQRTEQGDSAMYLCASSLAASGGGYYEQYFGPGTRLTVT.

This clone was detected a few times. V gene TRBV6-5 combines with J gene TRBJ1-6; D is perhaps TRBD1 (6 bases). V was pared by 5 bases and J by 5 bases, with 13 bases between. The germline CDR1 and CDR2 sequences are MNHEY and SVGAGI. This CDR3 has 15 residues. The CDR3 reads CASSIRTADNSPLHF. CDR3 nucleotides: TGTGCCAGCAGTATTCGGACAGCGGATAATTCACCCCTCCACTTT.

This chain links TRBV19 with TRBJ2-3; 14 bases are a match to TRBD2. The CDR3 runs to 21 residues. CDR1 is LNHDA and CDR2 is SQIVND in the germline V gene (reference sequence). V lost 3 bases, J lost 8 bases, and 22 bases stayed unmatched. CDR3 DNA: TGTGCCAGTAGTATCCTTACTCTCGGGACTAGCGGGAGTAAGAAGGCGCGTACGCAGTATTTT. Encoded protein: CASSILTLGTSGSKKARTQYF. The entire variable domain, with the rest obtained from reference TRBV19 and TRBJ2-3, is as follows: DGGITQSPKYLFRKEGQNVTLSCEQNLNHDAMYWYRQDPGQGLRLIYYSQIVNDFQKGDIAEGYSVSREKKESFPLTVTSAQKNPTAFYLCASSILTLGTSGSKKARTQYFGPGTRLTVL.

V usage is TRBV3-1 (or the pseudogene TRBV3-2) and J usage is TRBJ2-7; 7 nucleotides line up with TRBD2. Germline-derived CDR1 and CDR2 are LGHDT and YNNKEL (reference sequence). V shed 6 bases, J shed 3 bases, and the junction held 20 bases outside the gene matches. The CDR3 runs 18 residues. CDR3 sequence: CASRGVRSGIFRCYEQYF. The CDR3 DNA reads TGTGCCAGCAGAGGAGTAAGAAGCGGGATTTTTCGCTGCTACGAGCAGTACTTC.

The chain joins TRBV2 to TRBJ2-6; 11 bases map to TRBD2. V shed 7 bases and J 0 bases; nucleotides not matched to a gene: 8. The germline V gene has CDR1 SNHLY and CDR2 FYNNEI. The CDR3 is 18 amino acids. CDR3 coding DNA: TGTGCCAGCAACCTCGGGACTAGCGGATCCTCTGGGGCCAACGTCCTGACTTTC. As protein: CASNLGTSGSSGANVLTF.

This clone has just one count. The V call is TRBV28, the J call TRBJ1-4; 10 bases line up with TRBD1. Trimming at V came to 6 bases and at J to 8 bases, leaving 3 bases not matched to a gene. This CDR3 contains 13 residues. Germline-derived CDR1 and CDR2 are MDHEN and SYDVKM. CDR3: CASRGQGGEKLFF. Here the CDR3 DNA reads TGTGCCAGCAGAGGACAGGGGGGAGAAAAACTGTTTTTT.

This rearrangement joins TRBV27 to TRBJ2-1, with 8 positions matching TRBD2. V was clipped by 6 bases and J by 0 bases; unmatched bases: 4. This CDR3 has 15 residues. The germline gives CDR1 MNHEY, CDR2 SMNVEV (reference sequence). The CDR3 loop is CASSPSGSSYNEQFF. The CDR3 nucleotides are TGTGCCAGCAGCCCCAGCGGGAGCTCCTACAATGAGCAGTTCTTC.

This chain's CDR3 is CASSHGGGKLFF. The CDR3 bases are TGTGCCAGCAGCCATGGGGGGGGAAAACTGTTTTTT. The V gene is TRBV3-1 (or the pseudogene TRBV3-2), the J gene TRBJ1-4, with D tentatively TRBD1 (5 bases). Trimming pared 3 bases from V and 10 bases from J, leaving 9 bases between. This CDR3 region has 12 residues. The germline V gene encodes CDR1 LGHDT and CDR2 YNNKEL (reference sequence).

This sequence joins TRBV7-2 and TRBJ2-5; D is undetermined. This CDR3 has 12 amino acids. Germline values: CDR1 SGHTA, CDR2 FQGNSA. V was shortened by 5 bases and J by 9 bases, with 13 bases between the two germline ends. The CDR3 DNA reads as TGTGCCAGCAGCCCCCCCCTTCGAGCCCAGTACTTC. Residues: CASSPPLRAQYF. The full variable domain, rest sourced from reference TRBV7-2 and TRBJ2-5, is GAGVSQSPSNKVTEKGKDVELRCDPISGHTALYWYRQSLGQGLEFLIYFQGNSAPDKSGLPSDRFSAERTGGSVSTLTIQRTQQEDSAVYLCASSPPLRAQYFGPGTRLLVL.

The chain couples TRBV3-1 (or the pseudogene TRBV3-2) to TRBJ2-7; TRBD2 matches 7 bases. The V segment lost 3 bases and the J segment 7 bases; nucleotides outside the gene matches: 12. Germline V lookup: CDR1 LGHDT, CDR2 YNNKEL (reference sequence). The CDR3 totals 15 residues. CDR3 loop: CASSHDASGTREQYF. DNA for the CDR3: TGTGCCAGCAGCCATGACGCTAGCGGTACTAGAGAGCAGTACTTC.

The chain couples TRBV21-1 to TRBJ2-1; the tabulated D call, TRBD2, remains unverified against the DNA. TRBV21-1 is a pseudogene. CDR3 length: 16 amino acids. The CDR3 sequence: CASSGPWTSGRAHFLF. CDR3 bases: TGTGCCAGCAGCGGTCCGTGGACTAGCGGGAGGGCCCATTTTCTCTTC.

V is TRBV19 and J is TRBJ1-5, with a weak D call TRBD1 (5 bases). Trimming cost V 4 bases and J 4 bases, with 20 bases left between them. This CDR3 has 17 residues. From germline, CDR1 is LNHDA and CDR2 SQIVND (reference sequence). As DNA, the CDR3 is TGTGCCAGTAGTACGGTCGCAGGGAGGTCGATAAATCAGCCCCAGCATTTT. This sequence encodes CASSTVAGRSINQPQHF.

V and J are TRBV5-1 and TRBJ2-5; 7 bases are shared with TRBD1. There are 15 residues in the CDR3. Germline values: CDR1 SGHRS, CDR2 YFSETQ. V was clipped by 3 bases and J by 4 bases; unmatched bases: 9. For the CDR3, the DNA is TGCGCCAGCAGCTCCGTAAAACAGGGGTCAGAGACCCAGTACTTC. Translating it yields CASSSVKQGSETQYF.

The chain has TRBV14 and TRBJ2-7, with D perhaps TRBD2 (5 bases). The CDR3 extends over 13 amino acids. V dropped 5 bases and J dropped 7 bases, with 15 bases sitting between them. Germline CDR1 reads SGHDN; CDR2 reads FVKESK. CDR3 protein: CASSADSPREQYF. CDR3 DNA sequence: TGTGCCAGCAGCGCGGACTCACCAAGGGAGCAGTACTTC.

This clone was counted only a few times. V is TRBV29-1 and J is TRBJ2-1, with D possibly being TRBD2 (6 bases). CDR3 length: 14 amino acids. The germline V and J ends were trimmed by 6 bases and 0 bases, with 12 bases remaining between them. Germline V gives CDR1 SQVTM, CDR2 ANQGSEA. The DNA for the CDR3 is TGCAGCGTCTGGAGCGGGTTCTCCTACAATGAGCAGTTCTTC. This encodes CSVWSGFSYNEQFF.

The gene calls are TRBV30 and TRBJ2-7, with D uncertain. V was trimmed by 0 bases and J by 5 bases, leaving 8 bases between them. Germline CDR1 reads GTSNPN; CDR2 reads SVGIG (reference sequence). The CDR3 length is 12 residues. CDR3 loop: CAWSVQFHEQYF. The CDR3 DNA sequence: TGTGCCTGGAGTGTACAGTTCCACGAGCAGTACTTC.

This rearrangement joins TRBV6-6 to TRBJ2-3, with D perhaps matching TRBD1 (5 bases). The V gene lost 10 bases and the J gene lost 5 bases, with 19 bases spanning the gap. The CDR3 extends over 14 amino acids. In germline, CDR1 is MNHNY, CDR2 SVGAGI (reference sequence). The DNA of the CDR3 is TGTGCCACCAGGGCCCTGGGGCTTAAAGATACGCAGTATTTT. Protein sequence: CATRALGLKDTQYF.

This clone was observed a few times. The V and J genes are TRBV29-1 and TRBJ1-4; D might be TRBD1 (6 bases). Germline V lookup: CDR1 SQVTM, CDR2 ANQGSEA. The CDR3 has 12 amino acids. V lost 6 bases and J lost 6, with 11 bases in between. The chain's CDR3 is CSVLTGYEKLFF. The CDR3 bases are TGCAGCGTCCTGACAGGCTATGAAAAACTGTTTTTT.

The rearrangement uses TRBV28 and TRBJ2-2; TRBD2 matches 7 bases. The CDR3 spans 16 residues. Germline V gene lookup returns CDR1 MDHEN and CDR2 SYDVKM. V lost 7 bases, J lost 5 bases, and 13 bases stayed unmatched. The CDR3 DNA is TGTGCCAGCACCTTAAGGCCATCGGGGGGAACCGGGGAGCTGTTTTTT. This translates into CASTLRPSGGTGELFF.

DNA for the CDR3: TGTGCCAGTAGTATAGCGGTTCGCAATCAGCCCCAGCATTTT. Its protein product is CASSIAVRNQPQHF. The chain joins TRBV19 to TRBJ1-5; no firm D call. This CDR3 has 14 amino acids. Germline lookup yields CDR1 LNHDA and CDR2 SQIVND (reference sequence). V was clipped by 1 base and J by 2 bases, with 6 bases between them. The complete variable domain, with remaining parts taken from reference TRBV19 and TRBJ1-5, reads DGGITQSPKYLFRKEGQNVTLSCEQNLNHDAMYWYRQDPGQGLRLIYYSQIVNDFQKGDIAEGYSVSREKKESFPLTVTSAQKNPTAFYLCASSIAVRNQPQHFGDGTRLSIL.

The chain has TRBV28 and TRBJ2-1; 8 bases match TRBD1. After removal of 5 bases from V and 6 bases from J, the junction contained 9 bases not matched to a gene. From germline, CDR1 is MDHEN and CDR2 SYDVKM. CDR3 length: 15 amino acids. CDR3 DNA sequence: TGTGCCAGCAGTCTCCCAGGACAGGGAGTCAATGAGCAGTTCTTC. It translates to CASSLPGQGVNEQFF.

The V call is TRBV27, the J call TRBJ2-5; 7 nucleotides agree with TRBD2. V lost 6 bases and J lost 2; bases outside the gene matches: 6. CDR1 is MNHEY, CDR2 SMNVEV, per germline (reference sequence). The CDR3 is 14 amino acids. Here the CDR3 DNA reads TGTGCCAGCAGCTTTAACGGGAGGCAAGAGACCCAGTACTTC. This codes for CASSFNGRQETQYF.

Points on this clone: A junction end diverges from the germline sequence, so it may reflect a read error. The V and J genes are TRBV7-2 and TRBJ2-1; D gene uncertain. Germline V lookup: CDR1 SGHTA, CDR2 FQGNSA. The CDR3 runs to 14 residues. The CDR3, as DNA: TGTGCCAGCAGGTTAGCTAGTGGGCTCTGGGAGCAGTTCTTC. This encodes CASRLASGLWEQFF.

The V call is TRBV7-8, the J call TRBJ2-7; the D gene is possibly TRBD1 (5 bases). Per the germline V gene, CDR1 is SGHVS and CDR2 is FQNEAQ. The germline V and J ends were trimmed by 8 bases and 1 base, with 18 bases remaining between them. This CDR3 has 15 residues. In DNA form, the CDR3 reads TGTGCCAGCGGAAGACGTACAGGCAAATCCTACGAGCAGTACTTC. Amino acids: CASGRRTGKSYEQYF.

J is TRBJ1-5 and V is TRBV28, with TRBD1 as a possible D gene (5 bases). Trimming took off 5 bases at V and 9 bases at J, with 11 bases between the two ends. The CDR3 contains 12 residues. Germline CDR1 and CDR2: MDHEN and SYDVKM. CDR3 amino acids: CASSAGVRPQHF. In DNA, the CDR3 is TGTGCCAGCAGTGCGGGGGTACGGCCCCAGCATTTT.

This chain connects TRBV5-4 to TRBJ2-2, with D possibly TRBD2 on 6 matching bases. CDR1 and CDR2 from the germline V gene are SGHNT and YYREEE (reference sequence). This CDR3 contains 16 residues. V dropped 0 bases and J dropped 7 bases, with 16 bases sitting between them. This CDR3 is CASSLGYGGRGGELFF. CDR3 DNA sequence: TGTGCCAGCAGCTTGGGGTACGGAGGGCGAGGCGGGGAGCTGTTTTTT.